These T cell receptor beta chains were read from a single sample in a study of T cell responses to AZD1222 COVID-19 vaccine. Here immunoSEQ multiplex PCR was the method, and the copy in TCRdb shows in-frame clones only, minus some. The table shows 80,000 or so clones, with just over 90% occurring only once. The sample consisted of peripheral blood, taken on day 0 of MenACWY control vaccination. The receptors were sampled from an adult in good health. Both conserved end residues are part of each CDR3. Each record gives: V gene, CDR3 protein.

V: TRBV6-5; CDR3: CASSYSRLNEQFF
V: TRBV5-4; CDR3: CASSFYGMYFTDTQYF
V: TRBV7-2; CDR3: CASSLAATGDYEQYF
V: TRBV10-3; CDR3: CAISQTTQDPYGYTF
V: TRBV28; CDR3: CASIQETGAGTEAFF
V: TRBV7-9; CDR3: CASSQPPSRVGEQFF
V: TRBV4-1; CDR3: CASSQVVGPEAFF
V: TRBV6-6; CDR3: CASSWGTSKTHEQYF
V: TRBV30; CDR3: CAWRERATGRRSSPLHF
V: TRBV14; CDR3: CASSQGRLAGDDTQYF
V: TRBV19; CDR3: CASSGLAGDTGELFF
V: TRBV5-3; CDR3: CARSISASGQPIGNTIYF
V: TRBV5-1; CDR3: CASSLAPGYTEAFF
V: TRBV29-1; CDR3: CSAGGQATYEQYF
V: TRBV7-6; CDR3: CASTGQGNTEAFF
V: TRBV3-1/TRBV3-2; CDR3: CASSQDLIQETQYF
V: TRBV2; CDR3: CASNTEAGGEQGDTQYF
V: TRBV4-1; CDR3: CASSQASRGGYTF
V: TRBV11-2; CDR3: CASSLGTSWTGELFF
V: TRBV9; CDR3: CASSASGQPEQFF
V: TRBV6-1; CDR3: CASSEGGAGVSEQYF
V: TRBV7-9; CDR3: CASSLGPGNDTF
V: TRBV11-2; CDR3: CASSLTADNQPQHF
V: TRBV27; CDR3: CASSTGGFEAFF
V: TRBV7-2; CDR3: CASSSYRGQSYEQYF
V: TRBV6-5; CDR3: CASTTGMAGKTQYF
V: TRBV29-1; CDR3: CSVDRLGNTEAFF
V: TRBV5-1; CDR3: CASSRLGGDNEQFF
V: TRBV7-9; CDR3: CASRGTYNEQFF
V: TRBV5-1; CDR3: CASSLEGTMNTEAFF
V: TRBV7-2; CDR3: CASRTDTYEQYF
V: TRBV7-9; CDR3: CASSPSGQRRYQETQYF
V: TRBV6-5; CDR3: CASSSGTGGGNTIYF
V: TRBV4-3; CDR3: CASSRQGSEFQFF
V: TRBV15; CDR3: CATSRAGSNTEAFF
V: TRBV11-1; CDR3: CASSLAHGHTDTQYF
V: TRBV29-1; CDR3: CSAQSGQGADTQYF
V: TRBV6-5; CDR3: CASSYGAQGGTEQYF
V: TRBV24-1; CDR3: CATSDFTGEETQYF
V: TRBV6-1; CDR3: CASSEPRPDGYTF
V: TRBV27; CDR3: CASSSSPVTYNEQFF
V: TRBV6-2/TRBV6-3; CDR3: CASSFAGVIGYTF
V: TRBV6-5; CDR3: CASRVTGENTEAFF
V: TRBV14; CDR3: CASSQDRAHNEQFF
V: TRBV6-1; CDR3: CASSEGPRSGYTF